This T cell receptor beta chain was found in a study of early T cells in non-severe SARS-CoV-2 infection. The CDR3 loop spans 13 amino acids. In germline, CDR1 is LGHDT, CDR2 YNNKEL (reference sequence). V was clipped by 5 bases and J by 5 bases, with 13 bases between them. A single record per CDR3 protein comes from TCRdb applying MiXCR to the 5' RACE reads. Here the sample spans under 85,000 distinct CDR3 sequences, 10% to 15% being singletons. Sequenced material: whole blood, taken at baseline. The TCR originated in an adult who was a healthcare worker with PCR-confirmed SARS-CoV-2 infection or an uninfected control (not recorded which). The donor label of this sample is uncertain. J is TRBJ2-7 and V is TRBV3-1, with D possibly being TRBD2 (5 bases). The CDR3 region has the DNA TGTGCCAGCAGCGCGATCCCCGGGAACGAGCAGTACTTC. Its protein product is CASSAIPGNEQYF.